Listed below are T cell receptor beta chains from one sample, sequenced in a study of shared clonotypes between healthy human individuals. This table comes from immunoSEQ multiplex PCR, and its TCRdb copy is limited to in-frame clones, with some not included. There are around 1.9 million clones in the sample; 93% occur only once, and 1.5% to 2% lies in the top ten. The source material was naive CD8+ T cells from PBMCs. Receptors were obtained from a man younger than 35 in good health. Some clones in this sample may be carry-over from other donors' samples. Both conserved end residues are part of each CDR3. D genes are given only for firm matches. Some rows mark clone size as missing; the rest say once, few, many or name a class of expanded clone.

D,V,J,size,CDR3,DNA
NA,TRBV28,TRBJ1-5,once,CASTLGAFQHF,TGTGCCAGCACCTTGGGGGCTTTTCAGCATTTT
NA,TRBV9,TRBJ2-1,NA,CASSVGTLDNEQFF,TGTGCCAGCAGCGTAGGGACTCTCGACAATGAGCAATTCTTC
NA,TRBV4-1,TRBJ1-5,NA,CASSQDISLDQPQHF,TGCGCCAGCAGCCAAGATATTAGCCTGGATCAGCCCCAGCATTTT
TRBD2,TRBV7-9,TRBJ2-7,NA,CASSLSPQAGVYEQYF,TGTGCCAGCAGCTTATCCCCCCAAGCGGGAGTCTACGAGCAGTACTTC
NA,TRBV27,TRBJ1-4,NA,CASSLDGWTTNEKLFF,TGTGCCAGCAGTTTGGACGGGTGGACAACTAATGAAAAACTGTTTTTT
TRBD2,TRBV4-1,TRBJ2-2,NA,CASSQPWSGREGSTGELFF,TGCGCCAGCAGCCAACCCTGGAGCGGGAGAGAGGGTAGCACCGGGGAGCTGTTTTTT
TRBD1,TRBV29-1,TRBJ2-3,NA,CSAPGQGLNTDTQYF,TGCAGCGCTCCCGGACAGGGCCTTAACACAGATACGCAGTATTTT
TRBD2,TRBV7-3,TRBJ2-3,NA,CASSSLAGETDTQYF,TGTGCCAGCAGCTCGCTAGCGGGAGAGACAGATACGCAGTATTTT
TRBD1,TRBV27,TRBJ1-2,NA,CASSRTGANYGYTF,TGTGCCAGCAGCCGGACAGGGGCTAACTATGGCTACACCTTC
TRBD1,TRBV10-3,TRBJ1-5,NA,CAISPGTEYQPQHF,TGTGCCATCAGCCCCGGGACAGAATATCAGCCCCAGCATTTT
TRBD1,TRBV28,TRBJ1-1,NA,CASRATGTGSGAFF,TGTGCCAGCAGAGCAACCGGGACAGGGTCAGGAGCTTTCTTT
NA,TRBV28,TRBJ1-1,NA,CASSLNGQPEAFF,TGTGCCAGCAGTCTCAACGGACAGCCTGAAGCTTTCTTT
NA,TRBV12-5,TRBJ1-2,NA,CASGGYTF,TGTGCTAGTGGGGGCTACACCTTC
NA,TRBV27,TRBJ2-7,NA,CASALGSNYEQYF,TGTGCCAGCGCCCTTGGATCTAACTACGAGCAGTACTTC
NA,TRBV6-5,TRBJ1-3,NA,CASSYGQGPGNTIYF,TGTGCCAGCAGTTACGGGCAGGGTCCTGGAAACACCATATATTTT
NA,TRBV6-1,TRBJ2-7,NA,CASSEDRWSSYEQYF,TGTGCCAGCAGTGAAGACAGGTGGAGTTCCTACGAGCAGTACTTC
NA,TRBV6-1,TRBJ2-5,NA,CASSEVSSGTQYF,TGTGCCAGCAGTGAAGTTTCATCCGGGACCCAGTACTTC
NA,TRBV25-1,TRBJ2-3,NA,CASSEYVDTQYF,TGTGCCAGCAGTGAATATGTGGATACGCAGTATTTT
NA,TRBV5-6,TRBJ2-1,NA,CASSLSGTNYNEQFF,TGTGCCAGCAGCTTGAGTGGGACCAACTACAATGAGCAGTTCTTC
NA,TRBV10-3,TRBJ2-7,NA,CAIGGDLSYEQYF,TGTGCCATCGGCGGAGACCTCTCCTACGAGCAGTACTTC
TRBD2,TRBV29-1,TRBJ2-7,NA,CSGVLASGASSYEQYF,TGCAGTGGGGTCTTGGCTAGCGGGGCGAGCTCCTACGAGCAGTACTTC
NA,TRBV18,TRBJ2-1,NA,CASSPGAVKYNEQFF,TGTGCCAGCTCACCCGGGGCAGTAAAATACAATGAGCAGTTCTTC
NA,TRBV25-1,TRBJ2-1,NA,CASSHRGHIYNEQFF,TGTGCCAGCAGTCACCGGGGGCATATCTACAATGAGCAGTTCTTC
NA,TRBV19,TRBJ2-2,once,CASSIGRNTGELFF,TGTGCCAGTAGTATAGGCAGAAACACCGGGGAGCTGTTTTTT
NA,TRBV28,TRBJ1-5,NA,CASTSRYSNQPQHF,TGTGCCAGCACCTCACGCTACAGCAATCAGCCCCAGCATTTT
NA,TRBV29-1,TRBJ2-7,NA,CSVEWGFGGAGYEQYF,TGCAGCGTTGAGTGGGGGTTTGGGGGCGCGGGGTACGAGCAGTACTTC
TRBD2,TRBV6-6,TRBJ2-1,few,CASGRGNNEQFF,TGTGCCAGCGGGAGGGGAAACAATGAGCAGTTCTTC
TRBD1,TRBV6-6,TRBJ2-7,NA,CASSKTGGDHEQYF,TGTGCCAGCAGCAAAACAGGGGGTGATCACGAGCAGTACTTC
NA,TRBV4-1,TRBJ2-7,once,CASSQAGAYEQYF,TGCGCCAGCAGCCAAGCTGGGGCCTACGAGCAGTACTTC
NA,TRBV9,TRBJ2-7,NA,CASSVGQSSYEQYF,TGTGCCAGCAGCGTAGGACAGTCCTCCTACGAGCAGTACTTC
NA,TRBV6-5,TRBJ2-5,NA,CASSYNPSAETQYF,TGTGCCAGCAGTTACAATCCTAGTGCAGAGACCCAGTACTTC
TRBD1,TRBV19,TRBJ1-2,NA,CASSIVRTGGDYGYTF,TGTGCCAGTAGTATAGTTAGGACAGGGGGAGACTATGGCTACACCTTC
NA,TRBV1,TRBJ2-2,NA,CTSSQDRGGTGELFF,TGCACCAGCAGCCAAGACAGGGGGGGCACCGGGGAGCTGTTTTTT
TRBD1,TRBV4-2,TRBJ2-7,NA,CASSPRWDSPYEQYF,TGTGCCAGCAGCCCCCGGTGGGACAGTCCCTACGAGCAGTACTTC
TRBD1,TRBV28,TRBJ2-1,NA,CASRGQGGWNEQFF,TGTGCCAGCAGAGGACAGGGGGGATGGAATGAGCAGTTCTTC
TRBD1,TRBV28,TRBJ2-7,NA,CASSLAGGLGEQYF,TGTGCCAGCAGTTTGGCAGGGGGCTTAGGCGAGCAGTACTTC
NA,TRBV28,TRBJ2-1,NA,CASSLSGHEQFF,TGTGCCAGCAGTTTAAGCGGGCATGAGCAGTTCTTC
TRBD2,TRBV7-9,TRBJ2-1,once,CASSLGVTGGSYNEQFF,TGTGCCAGCAGCTTAGGGGTAACGGGAGGCTCCTACAATGAGCAGTTCTTC
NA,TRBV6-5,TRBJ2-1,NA,CASSYGGNEQFF,TGTGCCAGCAGTTACGGGGGCAATGAGCAGTTCTTC
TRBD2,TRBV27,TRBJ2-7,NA,CASRDRGGDEQYF,TGTGCCAGCCGGGATAGGGGAGGGGACGAGCAGTACTTC
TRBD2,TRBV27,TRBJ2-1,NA,CASSPRLAGGLDNEQFF,TGTGCCAGCAGTCCCCGACTAGCGGGAGGGCTAGACAATGAGCAGTTCTTC
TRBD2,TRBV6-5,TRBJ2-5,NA,CASSLIAGFQETQYF,TGTGCCAGCAGTCTAATAGCGGGGTTCCAAGAGACCCAGTACTTC